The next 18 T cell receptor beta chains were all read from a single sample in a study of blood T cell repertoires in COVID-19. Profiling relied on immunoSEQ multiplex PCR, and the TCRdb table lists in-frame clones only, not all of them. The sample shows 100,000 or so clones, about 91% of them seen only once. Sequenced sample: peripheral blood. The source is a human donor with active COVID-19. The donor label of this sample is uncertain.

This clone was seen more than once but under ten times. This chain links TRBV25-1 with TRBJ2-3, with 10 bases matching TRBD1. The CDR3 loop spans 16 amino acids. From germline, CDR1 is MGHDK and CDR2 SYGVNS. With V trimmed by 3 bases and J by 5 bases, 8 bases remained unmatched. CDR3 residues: CASSDMGQGSKDTQYF. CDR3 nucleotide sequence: TGTGCCAGCAGTGATATGGGACAGGGGTCAAAAGATACGCAGTATTTT.

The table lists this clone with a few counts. For the CDR3, the DNA is TGTGCCAGCAGTCCCCGGACAGGGCTTTTACGGACCCAGTACTTC. Protein product: CASSPRTGLLRTQYF. This chain uses TRBV27 with TRBJ2-5, with 8 bases that match TRBD1. After removal of 5 bases from V and 7 bases from J, the junction contained 12 bases not matched to a gene. This CDR3 contains 15 residues. Germline V gives CDR1 MNHEY, CDR2 SMNVEV (reference sequence).

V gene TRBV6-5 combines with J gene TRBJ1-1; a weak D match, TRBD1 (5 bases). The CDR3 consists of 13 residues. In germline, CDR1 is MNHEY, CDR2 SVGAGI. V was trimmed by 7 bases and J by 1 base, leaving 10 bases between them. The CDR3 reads CASTKTENTEAFF. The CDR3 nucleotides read TGTGCCAGCACAAAGACAGAGAACACTGAAGCTTTCTTT.

The CDR3 reads CASSRSGTYNEQFF. CDR3 in DNA: TGCGCCAGCAGTCGAAGCGGTACCTACAATGAGCAGTTCTTC. The rearrangement uses TRBV5-1 and TRBJ2-1; TRBD2 might be the D (5 bases). Looked up from germline, CDR1 is SGHRS and CDR2 is YFSETQ. V lost 5 bases and J 2 bases, leaving 11 bases between the germline ends. The CDR3 loop spans 14 amino acids.

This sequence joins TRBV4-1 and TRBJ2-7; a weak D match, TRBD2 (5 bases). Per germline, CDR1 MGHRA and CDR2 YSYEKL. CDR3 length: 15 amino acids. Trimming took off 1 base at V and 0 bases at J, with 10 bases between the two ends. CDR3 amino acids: CASSQGSGFSYEQYF. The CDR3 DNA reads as TGCGCCAGCAGCCAAGGCAGCGGCTTCTCCTACGAGCAGTACTTC.

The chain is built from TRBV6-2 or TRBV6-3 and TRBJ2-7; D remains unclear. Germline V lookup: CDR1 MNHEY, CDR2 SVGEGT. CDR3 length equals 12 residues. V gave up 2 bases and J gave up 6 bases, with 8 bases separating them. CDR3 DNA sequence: TGTGCCAGCAGTTACGCCCAGGTCGAGCAGTACTTC. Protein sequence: CASSYAQVEQYF.

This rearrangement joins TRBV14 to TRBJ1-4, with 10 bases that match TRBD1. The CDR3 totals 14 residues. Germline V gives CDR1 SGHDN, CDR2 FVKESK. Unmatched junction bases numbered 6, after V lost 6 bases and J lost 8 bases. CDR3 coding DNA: TGTGCCAGCAGTCGACAGGGGGCGGGGGAAAAACTGTTTTTT. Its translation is CASSRQGAGEKLFF.

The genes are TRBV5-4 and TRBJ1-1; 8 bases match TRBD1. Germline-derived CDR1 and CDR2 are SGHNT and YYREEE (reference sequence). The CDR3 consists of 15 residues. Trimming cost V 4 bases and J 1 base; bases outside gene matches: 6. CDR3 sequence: CASSLDGQGNTEAFF. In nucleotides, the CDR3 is TGTGCCAGCAGCCTCGATGGACAGGGGAACACTGAAGCTTTCTTT.

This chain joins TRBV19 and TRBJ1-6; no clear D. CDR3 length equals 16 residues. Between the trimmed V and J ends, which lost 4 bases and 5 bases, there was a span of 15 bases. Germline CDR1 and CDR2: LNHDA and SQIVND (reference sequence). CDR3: CASSTRPRGNNSPLHF. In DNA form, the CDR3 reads TGTGCCAGTAGTACCCGGCCGAGAGGAAATAATTCACCCCTCCACTTT. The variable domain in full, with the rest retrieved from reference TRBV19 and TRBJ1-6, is DGGITQSPKYLFRKEGQNVTLSCEQNLNHDAMYWYRQDPGQGLRLIYYSQIVNDFQKGDIAEGYSVSREKKESFPLTVTSAQKNPTAFYLCASSTRPRGNNSPLHFGNGTRLTVT.

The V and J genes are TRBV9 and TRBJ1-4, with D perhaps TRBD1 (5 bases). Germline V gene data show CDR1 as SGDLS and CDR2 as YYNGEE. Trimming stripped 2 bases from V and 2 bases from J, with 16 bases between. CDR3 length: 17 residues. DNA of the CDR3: TGTGCCAGCAGCGTTAGTGGGGGAGGTGGCACTAATGAAAAACTGTTTTTT. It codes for CASSVSGGGGTNEKLFF. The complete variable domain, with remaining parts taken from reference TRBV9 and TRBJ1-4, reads DSGVTQTPKHLITATGQRVTLRCSPRSGDLSVYWYQQSLDQGLQFLIQYYNGEERAKGNILERFSAQQFPDLHSELNLSSLELGDSALYFCASSVSGGGGTNEKLFFGSGTQLSVL.

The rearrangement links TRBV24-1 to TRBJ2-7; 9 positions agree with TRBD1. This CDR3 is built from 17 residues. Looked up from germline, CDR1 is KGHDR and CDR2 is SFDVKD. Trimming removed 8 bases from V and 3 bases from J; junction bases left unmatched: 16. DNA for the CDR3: TGTGCCACCAAAAAGAGAATAAGGGACAGGGACTTCTACGAGCAGTACTTC. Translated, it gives CATKKRIRDRDFYEQYF.

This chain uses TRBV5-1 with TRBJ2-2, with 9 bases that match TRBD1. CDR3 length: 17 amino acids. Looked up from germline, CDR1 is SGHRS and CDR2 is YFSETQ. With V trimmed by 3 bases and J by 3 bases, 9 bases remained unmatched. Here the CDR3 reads CASSYSMTGGDTGELFF. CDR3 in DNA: TGCGCCAGCAGCTATTCTATGACAGGGGGGGACACCGGGGAGCTGTTTTTT.

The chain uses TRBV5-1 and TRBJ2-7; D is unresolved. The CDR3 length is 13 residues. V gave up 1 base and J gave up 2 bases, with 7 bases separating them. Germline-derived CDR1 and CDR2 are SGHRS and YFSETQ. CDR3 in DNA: TGCGCCAGCAGCTTGAATGGCCCCTACGAGCAGTACTTC. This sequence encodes CASSLNGPYEQYF.

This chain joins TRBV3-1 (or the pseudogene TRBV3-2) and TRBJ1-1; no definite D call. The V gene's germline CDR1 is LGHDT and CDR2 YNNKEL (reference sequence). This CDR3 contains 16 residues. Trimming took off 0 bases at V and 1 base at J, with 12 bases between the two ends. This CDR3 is CASSQDGRGSNTEAFF. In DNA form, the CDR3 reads TGTGCCAGCAGCCAAGATGGCAGAGGATCGAACACTGAAGCTTTCTTT.

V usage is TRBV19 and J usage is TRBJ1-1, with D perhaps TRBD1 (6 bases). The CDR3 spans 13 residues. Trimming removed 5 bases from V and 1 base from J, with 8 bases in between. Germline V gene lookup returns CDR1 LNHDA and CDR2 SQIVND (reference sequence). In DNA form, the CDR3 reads TGTGCCAGTAGTGTGGACAGGAACACTGAAGCTTTCTTT. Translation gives CASSVDRNTEAFF.

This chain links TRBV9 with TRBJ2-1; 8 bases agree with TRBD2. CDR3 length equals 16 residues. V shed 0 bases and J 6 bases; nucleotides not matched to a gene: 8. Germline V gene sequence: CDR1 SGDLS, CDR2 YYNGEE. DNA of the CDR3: TGTGCCAGCAGCGTAGCGGGGTCGGGGGGGCTCAATGAGCAGTTCTTC. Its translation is CASSVAGSGGLNEQFF.

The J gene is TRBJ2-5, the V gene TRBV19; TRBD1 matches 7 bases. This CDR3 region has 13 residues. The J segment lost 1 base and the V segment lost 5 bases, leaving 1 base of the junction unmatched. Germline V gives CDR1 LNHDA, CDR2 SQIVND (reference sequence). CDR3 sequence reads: CASSGDSQETQYF. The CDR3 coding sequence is TGTGCCAGTAGTGGGGACAGCCAAGAGACCCAGTACTTC.

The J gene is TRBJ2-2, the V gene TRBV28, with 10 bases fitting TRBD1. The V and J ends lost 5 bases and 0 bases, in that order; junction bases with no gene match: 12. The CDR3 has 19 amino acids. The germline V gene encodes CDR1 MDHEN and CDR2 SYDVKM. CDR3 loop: CASSLPPPGQGTNTGELFF. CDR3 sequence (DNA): TGTGCCAGCAGTCTCCCCCCGCCGGGACAGGGGACGAACACCGGGGAGCTGTTTTTT.